The entry below gives a single T cell receptor beta chain sequence along with its context. This entry belongs to a study of control samples from healthy donors and cancer patients. Germline V lookup: CDR1 SGHRS, CDR2 YFSETQ. The V end was cut by 0 bases, the J end by 10 bases, with 8 bases between. The CDR3 totals 12 residues. Here immunoSEQ multiplex PCR was the method, and the copy in TCRdb shows in-frame clones only, minus some. The profile shows roughly 180,000 clones, just over 90% of them singletons. Sequencing input: blood. This sequence originates from a woman aged 55-69 years in good health. The V call is TRBV5-1, the J call TRBJ2-1; D is ambiguous. CDR3 coding DNA: TGCGCCAGCAGCTTGGATCGCGTGGAGCAGTTCTTC. Its protein product is CASSLDRVEQFF. The full variable domain, completed using reference TRBV5-1 and TRBJ2-1, is KAGVTQTPRYLIKTRGQQVTLSCSPISGHRSVSWYQQTPGQGLQFLFEYFSETQRNKGNFPGRFSGRQFSNSRSEMNVSTLELGDSALYLCASSLDRVEQFFGPGTRLTVL.